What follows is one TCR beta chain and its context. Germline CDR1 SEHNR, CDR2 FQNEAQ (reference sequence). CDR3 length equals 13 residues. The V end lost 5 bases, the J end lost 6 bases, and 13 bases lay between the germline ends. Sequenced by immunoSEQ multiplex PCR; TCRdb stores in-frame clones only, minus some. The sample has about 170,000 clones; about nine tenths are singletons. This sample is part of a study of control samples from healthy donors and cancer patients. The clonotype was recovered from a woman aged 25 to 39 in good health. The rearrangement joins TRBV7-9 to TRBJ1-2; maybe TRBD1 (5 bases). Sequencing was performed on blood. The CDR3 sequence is CASSPQGPDGYTF. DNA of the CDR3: TGTGCCAGCAGCCCCCAGGGTCCAGATGGCTACACCTTC.